The clone carrying this T cell receptor beta chain was counted many times. The CDR3 is 11 amino acids. Trimming removed 6 bases at V and 7 bases at J, with 5 bases between. Germline lookup yields CDR1 KGHDR and CDR2 SFDVKD. This sample stems from a study of T cells after yellow fever vaccination. A universal primer site and UMIs were added as TCR cDNA was made by 5'RACE template switching. One entry per CDR3 protein, called by TCRdb with MiXCR from the 5' RACE reads. Among 90,000 to 130,000 distinct CDR3 sequences listed, approximately 8.4% were seen once. The receptor was derived from a man between 25 and 39 years old who received the YFV17D yellow fever vaccine. The sequencing here drew on CD8+ T cells sorted from PBMCs, taken 45 days after the yellow fever booster vaccination. The chain couples TRBV24-1 to TRBJ2-2; D gene ambiguous. This CDR3 reads CATSWDGELFF. CDR3 sequence (DNA): TGTGCCACCAGTTGGGACGGGGAGCTGTTTTTT.